These 30 T cell receptor beta chains were all obtained from the same sample, sequenced in a study of blood T cell repertoires in COVID-19. Using immunoSEQ multiplex PCR, the repertoire was profiled, and TCRdb retains in-frame clones only, with some absent. In the table there are some 150,000 clones, 65% to 90% of which are singletons. Sample: peripheral blood. These receptors were obtained from a woman in her sixties with active or convalescent COVID-19.

V gene TRBV28 combines with J gene TRBJ2-5; TRBD2 matches at 10 bases. CDR1 MDHEN and CDR2 SYDVKM come from the germline V gene. This CDR3 contains 17 residues. The ends lost 2 bases at V and 2 bases at J; junction bases unmatched: 8. The CDR3, as DNA: TGTGCCAGCAGTTTAGGGCTAGCGGGAGATGAGCAAGAGACCCAGTACTTC. As protein: CASSLGLAGDEQETQYF.

The chain combines TRBV6-5 with TRBJ2-4; possible D gene TRBD2, 6 bases. CDR1 MNHEY and CDR2 SVGAGI come from the germline V gene. The CDR3 is 13 amino acids. Trimming removed 5 bases from V and 3 bases from J, with 8 bases in between. The CDR3 DNA reads TGTGCCAGCAGTATGGGGGGCAAAAACATTCAGTACTTC. It encodes CASSMGGKNIQYF.

The chain joins TRBV19 to TRBJ1-2; 7 bases map to TRBD1. The CDR3 is made up of 14 amino acids. After removal of 4 bases from V and 5 bases from J, the junction contained 7 bases not matched to a gene. Germline assignment: CDR1 LNHDA and CDR2 SQIVND (reference sequence). In DNA, the CDR3 is TGTGCCAGTAGTAGGGGGACAGCCGGGTATGGCTACACCTTC. Translation: CASSRGTAGYGYTF.

Of note for this clone: A read error may account for a junction end that differs from germline. The chain carries TRBV2 and TRBJ2-1; TRBD2 matches at 9 bases. CDR3 length equals 15 residues. Germline V CDR1 and CDR2: SNHLY, FYNNEI. The CDR3 sequence is CASRLASGTYNEQFF. In DNA, the CDR3 is TGTGCCAGCAGACTGGCTAGCGGGACCTATAATGAGCAGTTCTTC.

V is TRBV9 and J is TRBJ2-6; D call uncertain. This CDR3 is built from 15 residues. In germline, CDR1 is SGDLS, CDR2 YYNGEE. The germline V and J ends were trimmed by 0 bases and 2 bases, with 6 bases remaining between them. The CDR3 sequence is CASSVVRTGANVLTF. In DNA, the CDR3 is TGTGCCAGCAGCGTAGTCAGGACTGGGGCCAACGTCCTGACTTTC.

CDR3 bases: TGTGCCAGCAGCCTATGGTCGGGTAATTCACCCCTCCACTTT. As protein: CASSLWSGNSPLHF. The rearrangement uses TRBV5-5 and TRBJ1-6; no reliable D call. Trimming shortened V by 4 bases and J by 6 bases, and 11 bases separated the two germline ends. The CDR3 covers 14 residues. CDR1 is SGHKS, CDR2 YYEKEE, per germline (reference sequence).

The chain is built from TRBV27 and TRBJ1-2; 7 positions agree with TRBD1. The ends lost 6 bases at V and 5 bases at J; junction bases unmatched: 12. Germline CDR1 MNHEY, CDR2 SMNVEV (reference sequence). CDR3 length: 15 amino acids. The CDR3 region is CASSLDGTVTYGYTF. DNA for the CDR3: TGTGCCAGCAGCCTAGACGGGACAGTTACTTATGGCTACACCTTC.

The chain carries TRBV20-1 and TRBJ2-5; unclear D gene. The V gene lost 3 bases and the J gene lost 0 bases, with 11 bases spanning the gap. Germline lookup yields CDR1 DFQATT and CDR2 SNEGSKA (reference sequence). The CDR3 consists of 14 residues. The CDR3 region is CSASVGWYQETQYF. The CDR3 DNA follows: TGCAGTGCTAGTGTCGGGTGGTACCAAGAGACCCAGTACTTC.

CDR3 DNA sequence: TGTGCCAGTAGTACAGGGGGCCAGGCCTACGAGCAGTACTTC. Translated: CASSTGGQAYEQYF. The chain couples TRBV19 to TRBJ2-7, with TRBD1 matching over 8 bases. This CDR3 region has 14 residues. Trimming at V came to 4 bases and at J to 2 bases, leaving 4 bases not matched to a gene. Germline-derived CDR1 and CDR2 are LNHDA and SQIVND (reference sequence).

The chain has TRBV5-6 and TRBJ1-5; D possibly corresponds to TRBD1 (6 bases). The CDR3 totals 16 residues. Germline loops: CDR1 SGHDT, CDR2 YYEEEE. Trimming took 0 bases from V and 7 from J, leaving 17 bases between them. Here the CDR3 reads CASSLGDRSSNQPQHF. Written as DNA, the CDR3 is TGTGCCAGCAGCTTGGGCGACAGGTCCTCTAACCAGCCCCAGCATTTT. The full variable domain, its missing parts supplied by reference TRBV5-6 and TRBJ1-5, is DAGVTQSPTHLIKTRGQQVTLRCSPKSGHDTVSWYQQALGQGPQFIFQYYEEEERQRGNFPDRFSGHQFPNYSSELNVNALLLGDSALYLCASSLGDRSSNQPQHFGDGTRLSIL.

This chain links TRBV19 with TRBJ1-3, with D perhaps TRBD1 (6 bases). This CDR3 is 13 amino acids long. The germline V and J ends were trimmed by 10 bases and 0 bases, with 10 bases remaining between them. The germline V gene has CDR1 LNHDA and CDR2 SQIVND (reference sequence). The chain's CDR3 is CATRDNSGNTIYF. The CDR3 coding sequence is TGTGCCACCAGGGACAACTCTGGAAACACCATATATTTT. Using reference TRBV19 and TRBJ1-3 for the parts outside the CDR3, the full variable domain is DGGITQSPKYLFRKEGQNVTLSCEQNLNHDAMYWYRQDPGQGLRLIYYSQIVNDFQKGDIAEGYSVSREKKESFPLTVTSAQKNPTAFYLCATRDNSGNTIYFGEGSWLTVV.

The CDR3 nucleotides read TGTGCCTGGAGGGATAAGGGGCGGACAGGGTCCCAGCCCCAGCATTTT. Translated, it gives CAWRDKGRTGSQPQHF. The chain has TRBV30 and TRBJ1-5, with 8 bases fitting TRBD1. The CDR3 is made up of 16 amino acids. Germline trimming cut 3 bases from V and 7 bases from J; bases unmatched to any gene: 14. CDR1 and CDR2 from the germline V gene are GTSNPN and SVGIG (reference sequence).

The chain recombines TRBV4-3 with TRBJ2-7; 10 bases match TRBD2. The CDR3 is 16 residues long. Germline CDR1 LGHNA, CDR2 YSLEER. Trimming took 0 bases from V and 2 from J; bases not matched to a gene: 4. CDR3 loop: CASSQDGTSGAYEQYF. CDR3 in DNA: TGCGCCAGCAGCCAAGACGGCACTAGCGGGGCCTACGAGCAGTACTTC.

This sequence joins TRBV7-2 and TRBJ1-3; no reliable D call. The CDR3 is 15 amino acids. V was trimmed by 2 bases and J by 2 bases, leaving 10 bases between them. Germline values: CDR1 SGHTA, CDR2 FQGNSA. CDR3 nucleotides: TGTGCCAGCAGCTTATGGACCGGGGCTGGAAACACCATATATTTT. It yields the protein CASSLWTGAGNTIYF.

The V call is TRBV3-1 (or the pseudogene TRBV3-2), the J call TRBJ1-6, with D unclear. V lost 1 base and J lost 8, with 9 bases in between. CDR1 is LGHDT, CDR2 YNNKEL, per germline (reference sequence). This CDR3 has 14 amino acids. As DNA, the CDR3 is TGTGCCAGCAGCCAAGGAGGCATTGATTCACCCCTCCACTTT. Its protein is CASSQGGIDSPLHF.

V usage is TRBV7-8 and J usage is TRBJ1-5; D unclear. The V gene lost 2 bases and the J gene lost 1 base, with 3 bases spanning the gap. Germline CDR1 and CDR2: SGHVS and FQNEAQ. The CDR3 is 13 amino acids. The chain's CDR3 is CASSLTSNQPQHF. As DNA, the CDR3 is TGTGCCAGCAGCTTAACAAGCAATCAGCCCCAGCATTTT.

This chain uses TRBV11-2 with TRBJ1-2; TRBD1 aligns across 7 bases. Germline loops: CDR1 SGHAT, CDR2 FQNNGV. CDR3 length: 14 residues. The J segment lost 2 bases and the V segment lost 5 bases, leaving 5 bases of the junction unmatched. The CDR3 region has the DNA TGTGCCAGCAGCCGACAGGGCGTAAACTATGGCTACACCTTC. Its translation: CASSRQGVNYGYTF.

This clone was observed once. V gene TRBV28 combines with J gene TRBJ2-4; 7 nucleotides match TRBD1. The CDR3 has 14 amino acids. The junction had 9 bases not matched to a gene; V was cut back by 6 bases and J by 7 bases. In germline, CDR1 is MDHEN, CDR2 SYDVKM. The CDR3 region is CASRPGTAFNIQYF. The CDR3 nucleotides read TGTGCCAGCAGGCCCGGGACAGCATTTAACATTCAGTACTTC.

The rearrangement links TRBV2 to TRBJ1-2; maybe TRBD1 (5 bases). From germline, CDR1 is SNHLY and CDR2 FYNNEI. This CDR3 has 13 residues. V lost 6 bases to trimming and J lost 3 bases, with 11 bases between them. CDR3 in DNA: TGTGCCAGCAGGGGCGGGGGAGACTATGGCTACACCTTC. This translates into CASRGGGDYGYTF.

The sample holds a few counts of this clone. This chain uses TRBV5-8 with TRBJ2-1; 8 bases line up with TRBD1. The trim removed 6 bases at V and 4 bases at J, leaving 9 bases unmatched. Germline CDR1 reads SGHTS; CDR2 reads YDEGEE. The CDR3 sequence is 15 residues long. CDR3 loop: CASIPGQGQYNEQFF. As DNA, the CDR3 is TGTGCCAGCATCCCTGGACAGGGACAGTACAATGAGCAGTTCTTC. The complete variable domain, with remaining parts taken from reference TRBV5-8 and TRBJ2-1, reads EAGVTQSPTHLIKTRGQQATLRCSPISGHTSVYWYQQALGLGLQFLLWYDEGEERNRGNFPPRFSGRQFPNYSSELNVNALELEDSALYLCASIPGQGQYNEQFFGPGTRLTVL.

This clone was seen only once. V is TRBV10-3 and J is TRBJ2-2, with TRBD2 matching 11 bases. The V gene's germline CDR1 is ENHRY and CDR2 SYGVKD. V was pared by 2 bases and J by 4 bases, with 9 bases of the junction left unmatched. The CDR3 loop spans 18 amino acids. The CDR3 sequence is CAISEIRIAGGITGELFF. In nucleotides, the CDR3 is TGTGCCATCAGTGAGATAAGAATAGCGGGGGGGATCACCGGGGAGCTGTTTTTT.

The V call is TRBV18, the J call TRBJ2-3; TRBD2 matches at 12 bases. This CDR3 region has 16 residues. The V gene's germline CDR1 is KGHSH and CDR2 LQKENI. The V and J ends lost 3 bases and 5 bases, in that order; junction bases with no gene match: 6. CDR3 sequence reads: CASSPASGGAGDTQYF. The CDR3 DNA follows: TGTGCCAGCTCACCGGCTAGCGGGGGGGCCGGAGATACGCAGTATTTT.

The CDR3 reads CASRDTGSDEQYF. CDR3 nucleotide sequence: TGTGCCAGCAGGGATACAGGGAGCGACGAGCAGTACTTC. V and J are TRBV6-6 and TRBJ2-7; D is possibly TRBD1 (6 bases). CDR3 length: 13 amino acids. Germline-derived CDR1 and CDR2 are MNHNY and SVGAGI (reference sequence). Trimming cost V 6 bases and J 5 bases, with 14 bases left between them.

The rearrangement links TRBV7-9 to TRBJ1-6; the D is unclear. In germline, CDR1 is SEHNR, CDR2 FQNEAQ (reference sequence). This CDR3 has 15 residues. V shed 1 base and J shed 9 bases, with 13 bases lying between them. The CDR3 nucleotides read TGTGCCAGCAGCTTAGGGTTTGTAGGCGGTTCACCCCTCCACTTT. It encodes CASSLGFVGGSPLHF.

The chain links TRBV9 to TRBJ2-2; 12 nucleotides line up with TRBD2. This CDR3 is built from 15 residues. Germline V CDR1 and CDR2: SGDLS, YYNGEE. V lost 3 bases to trimming and J lost 13 bases; unmatched junction nucleotides: 10. The CDR3 here is CASSEGPGLAGGLFF. The CDR3 region has the DNA TGTGCCAGCAGCGAAGGTCCGGGACTAGCGGGCGGGCTGTTTTTT.

This clone was picked up a small number of times. The gene calls are TRBV27 and TRBJ1-5; TRBD1 is a possible D gene (6 bases). In germline, CDR1 is MNHEY, CDR2 SMNVEV (reference sequence). Trimming took off 6 bases at V and 0 bases at J, with 9 bases between the two ends. The length of the CDR3 is 14 residues. The chain's CDR3 is CASRPGVSNQPQHF. Written as DNA, the CDR3 is TGTGCCAGCAGACCAGGGGTTAGCAATCAGCCCCAGCATTTT.

The V gene is TRBV27, the J gene TRBJ2-7; the D is unclear. The CDR3 covers 13 residues. In germline, CDR1 is MNHEY, CDR2 SMNVEV (reference sequence). The V gene lost 4 bases and the J gene lost 3 bases, with 10 bases spanning the gap. This CDR3 is CASSYSIDYEQYF. In DNA, the CDR3 is TGTGCCAGCAGTTACTCTATAGACTACGAGCAGTACTTC.

The V call is TRBV19, the J call TRBJ2-1; the match to TRBD2 covers 14 bases. This CDR3 contains 18 residues. V was clipped by 1 base and J by 6 bases; unmatched bases: 8. Germline CDR1 LNHDA, CDR2 SQIVND (reference sequence). The CDR3 DNA reads as TGTGCCAGTAGTATAGGGGGGACTAGCGGGAGCCTCCGCAATGAGCAGTTCTTC. As protein: CASSIGGTSGSLRNEQFF.

The V gene is TRBV12-2, the J gene TRBJ2-7; the table's D call of TRBD1 was not tested on the DNA. TRBV12-2 is labeled a pseudogene. The CDR3 covers 17 residues. The CDR3 nucleotides are TGTGCAAGTCGCCAAACCCCGAGGGCCAGGGGGACCTACGAGCAGTACGTC. Protein product: CASRQTPRARGTYEQYV.

The chain uses TRBV28 and TRBJ2-3; 7 bases line up with TRBD2. J lost 4 bases, V lost 5 bases, and 9 bases had no gene match. The CDR3 extends over 15 amino acids. Germline V gene lookup returns CDR1 MDHEN and CDR2 SYDVKM. CDR3 sequence (DNA): TGTGCCAGCAGTCTCAGACTAGCTAGCCCAGATACGCAGTATTTT. It encodes CASSLRLASPDTQYF.